This T cell receptor beta chain emerged from a study of OX40 agonist ivuxolimab in advanced cancers. Study-wide context: Three patients had partial responses: one hepatocellular carcinoma, two cutaneous melanoma. Whole-study findings and limits: Individuals who were partial responders at 0.1-3.0 mg/kg had clonal expansion that ranked among the lowest.

Measured with immunoSEQ multiplex PCR; TCRdb has only the in-frame clones, and not every one. Among over 45,000 clones, approximately 86% were seen once, and the ten largest hold 0.85% to 1%. In the case of this clone: What it recognizes is unknown.

The length of the CDR3 is 15 residues. The germline V gene has CDR1 SGHRS and CDR2 YFSETQ. V lost 2 bases to trimming and J lost 7 bases; unmatched junction nucleotides: 11. The chain links TRBV5-1 to TRBJ1-2, with 7 bases that match TRBD1. This receptor was obtained from an adult with an advanced solid tumor such as melanoma, head and neck, liver or kidney cancer. The sequencing here drew on CD4+ or CD8+ T cells sorted from blood, taken in a trial of the OX40 agonist ivuxolimab. CDR3 loop: CASSFSSPGGRGYTF. The CDR3 DNA is TGCGCCAGCAGCTTCTCGAGCCCAGGGGGACGTGGCTACACCTTC.